This T cell receptor beta chain was identified in a study of blood T cell repertoires in COVID-19. Across the whole study: Material from acute and convalescent COVID-19 was sourced from the United States, Italy and Spain. Nucleic acid was either cDNA or gDNA, and it came from T cells, B-cell-depleted T cells, or PBMCs.

CDR3 length equals 14 residues. Trimming left V 5 bases short and J 6 bases short, with 17 bases between. Germline CDR1 is LNHDA and CDR2 is SQIVND (reference sequence). TCRdb keeps only in-frame clones here, not all; method: immunoSEQ multiplex PCR. The data show around 24,000 clones, about 90% seen once. This clone was recorded only once. V and J are TRBV19 and TRBJ2-7; D may be TRBD1 (6 bases). Sequencing was performed on peripheral blood. This receptor was obtained from a man in his 70s with acute or convalescent COVID-19. In DNA form, the CDR3 reads TGTGCCAGTAGTTCGATACAGGGAAATGGCGAGCAGTACTTC. It yields the protein CASSSIQGNGEQYF.